This paragraph covers one TCR beta chain sequence. Its antigen is still unknown. CDR3 and TCR beta VDJ profiling relied on a genomic DNA template. MiXCR, applied by TCRdb to the reads, yields one record per CDR3 protein. The sample lists about half a million distinct CDR3 sequences; around 32% were seen once. This specimen comes from a study of CD8+CD57+ T cells in acquired aplastic anemia. General observations from the study: Patients showed no significant difference from controls in CD8+ Simpson's diversity. It was found that more than 25 CD8+ CDR3 sequences were shared between patients and controls.

Germline V CDR1 and CDR2: SGHTS, YDEGEE. This CDR3 spans 13 amino acids. The germline V and J ends were trimmed by 4 bases and 6 bases, with 14 bases remaining between them. In patients chosen for sequencing, flow cytometry had shown CD8+CD57+ cell expansion. The cohort consisted entirely of patients having severe acquired aplastic anemia. When blood sampling took place, the patients had received no therapy. This chain uses TRBV5-8 with TRBJ2-7; D gene unclear. This TCR came from a human donor with aplastic anemia. Source material: sorted CD4+, CD8+, or CD8+CD57+ T cells (not recorded which) from PBMCs. CDR3 nucleotides: TGTGCCAGCAGCGTGGCCCAAACGAGCGAGCAGTACTTC. Amino acids: CASSVAQTSEQYF.